This T cell receptor (beta chain) emerged from a study of Graves' ophthalmopathy and Graves' hyperthyroidism. Study-level background: Untreated patients at initial diagnosis provided peripheral blood.

Of note for this clonotype: The antigen is undetermined.

Deletions cut 8 bases from V and 2 bases from J, with 15 bases between. Per germline, CDR1 SGHNT and CDR2 YENEEA. The CDR3 is 14 residues long. For repertoire sequencing, the TCR beta CDR3 regions were amplified from RNA transcripts. RT-PCR was first run with HTBI primers, then multiplex PCR in a second round. TCRdb processed the multiplex PCR reads anew with MiXCR; each CDR3 protein has one entry. This sample has roughly 500,000 distinct CDR3 sequences, with over 13% found just once. Overall study findings and caveats: A model of 13 signatures distinguished ophthalmopathy from stable hyperthyroidism at approximately 89% sensitivity and approximately 81% specificity.

Patients were left out if they had other autoimmune diseases, uncontrolled infections, pregnancy or lactation. Isolation of PBMCs was performed using roughly 10 ml of fresh peripheral blood. The clonotype comes from a young woman with Graves' ophthalmopathy. Sequencing input: blood. The rearrangement links TRBV11-3 to TRBJ2-5; possibly TRBD1 for D (6 bases). The CDR3 loop reads CASGMMDSQETQYF. CDR3 coding DNA: TGTGCCAGCGGCATGATGGACAGTCAAGAGACCCAGTACTTC.